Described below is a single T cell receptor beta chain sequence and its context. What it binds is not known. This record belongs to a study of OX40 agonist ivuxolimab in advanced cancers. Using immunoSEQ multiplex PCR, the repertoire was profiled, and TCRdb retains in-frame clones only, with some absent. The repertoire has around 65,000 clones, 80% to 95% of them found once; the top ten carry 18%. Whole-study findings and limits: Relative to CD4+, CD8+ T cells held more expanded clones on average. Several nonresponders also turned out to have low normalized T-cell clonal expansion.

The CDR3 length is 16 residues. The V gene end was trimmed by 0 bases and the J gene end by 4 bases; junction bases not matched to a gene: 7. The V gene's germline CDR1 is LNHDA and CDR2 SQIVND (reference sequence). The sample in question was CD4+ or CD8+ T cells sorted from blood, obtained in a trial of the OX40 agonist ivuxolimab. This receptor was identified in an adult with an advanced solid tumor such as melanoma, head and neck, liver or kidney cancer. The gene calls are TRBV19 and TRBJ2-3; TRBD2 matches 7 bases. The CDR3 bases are TGTGCCAGTAGTATAGATTGGCTAGCGGTGTCAGATACGCAGTATTTT. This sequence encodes CASSIDWLAVSDTQYF. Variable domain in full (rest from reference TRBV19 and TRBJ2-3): DGGITQSPKYLFRKEGQNVTLSCEQNLNHDAMYWYRQDPGQGLRLIYYSQIVNDFQKGDIAEGYSVSREKKESFPLTVTSAQKNPTAFYLCASSIDWLAVSDTQYFGPGTRLTVL.